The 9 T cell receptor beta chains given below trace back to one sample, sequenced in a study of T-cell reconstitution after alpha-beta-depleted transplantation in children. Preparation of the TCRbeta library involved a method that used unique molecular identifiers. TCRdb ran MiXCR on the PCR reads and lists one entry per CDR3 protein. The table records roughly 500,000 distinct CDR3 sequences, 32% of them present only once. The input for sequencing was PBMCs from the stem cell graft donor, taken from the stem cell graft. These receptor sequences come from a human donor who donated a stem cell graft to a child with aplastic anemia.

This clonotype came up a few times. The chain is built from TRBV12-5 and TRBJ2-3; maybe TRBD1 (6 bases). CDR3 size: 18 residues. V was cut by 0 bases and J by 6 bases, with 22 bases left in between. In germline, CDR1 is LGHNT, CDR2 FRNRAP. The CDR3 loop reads CASGLVLTGSSHPDTQYF. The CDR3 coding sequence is TGTGCTAGTGGTTTGGTACTAACAGGGAGTTCCCACCCTGATACGCAGTATTTT. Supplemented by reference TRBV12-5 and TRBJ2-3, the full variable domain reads DARVTQTPRHKVTEMGQEVTMRCQPILGHNTVFWYRQTMMQGLELLAYFRNRAPLDDSGMPKDRFSAEMPDATLATLKIQPSEPRDSAVYFCASGLVLTGSSHPDTQYFGPGTRLTVL.

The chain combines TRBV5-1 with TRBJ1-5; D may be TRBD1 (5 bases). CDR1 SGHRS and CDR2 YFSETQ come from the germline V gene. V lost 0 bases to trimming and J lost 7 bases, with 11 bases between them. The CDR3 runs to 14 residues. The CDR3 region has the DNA TGCGCCAGCAGCTTGGCGTTCGGGGGACAGCCCCAGCATTTT. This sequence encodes CASSLAFGGQPQHF.

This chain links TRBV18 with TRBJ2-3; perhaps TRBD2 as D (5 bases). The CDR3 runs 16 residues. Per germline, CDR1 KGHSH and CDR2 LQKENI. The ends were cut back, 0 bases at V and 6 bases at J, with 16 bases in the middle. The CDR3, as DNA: TGTGCCAGCTCACCACCTCGAGGGAGCGGTGGGGATACGCAGTATTTT. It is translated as CASSPPRGSGGDTQYF.

The CDR3 reads CSAPKGQFLGSPLHF. Written as DNA, the CDR3 is TGCAGTGCCCCGAAAGGACAGTTCCTCGGGTCACCCCTCCACTTT. V and J are TRBV20-1 and TRBJ1-6; D perhaps matches TRBD1 (6 bases). The CDR3 sequence is 15 residues long. V lost 6 bases, J lost 10 bases, and 22 bases lay in between. In germline, CDR1 is DFQATT, CDR2 SNEGSKA (reference sequence).

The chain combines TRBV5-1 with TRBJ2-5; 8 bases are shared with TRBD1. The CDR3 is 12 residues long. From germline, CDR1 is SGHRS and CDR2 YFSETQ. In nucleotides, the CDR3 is TGCCCCCAGCAGGGGGCCCAAGAGACCCAGTACTTC. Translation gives CPQQGAQETQYF.

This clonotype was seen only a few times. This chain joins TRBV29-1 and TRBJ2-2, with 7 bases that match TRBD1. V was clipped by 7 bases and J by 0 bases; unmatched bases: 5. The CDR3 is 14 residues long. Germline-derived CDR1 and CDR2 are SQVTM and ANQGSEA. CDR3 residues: CSARQGANTGELFF. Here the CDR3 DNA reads TGCAGCGCCAGACAGGGCGCGAACACCGGGGAGCTGTTTTTT.

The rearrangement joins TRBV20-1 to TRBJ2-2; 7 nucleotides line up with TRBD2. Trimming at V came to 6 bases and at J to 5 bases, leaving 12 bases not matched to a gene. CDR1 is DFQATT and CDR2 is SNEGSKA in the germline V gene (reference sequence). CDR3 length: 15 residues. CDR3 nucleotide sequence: TGCAGTGCCCTGGAGGGAGGGTCGACGACCGGGGAGCTGTTTTTT. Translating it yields CSALEGGSTTGELFF.

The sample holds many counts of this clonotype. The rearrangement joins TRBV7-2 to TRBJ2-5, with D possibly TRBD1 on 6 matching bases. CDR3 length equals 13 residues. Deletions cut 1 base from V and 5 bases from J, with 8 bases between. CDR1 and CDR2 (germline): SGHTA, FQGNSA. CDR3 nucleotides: TGTGCCAGCAGCTTAGGTACAGGGGAGACCCAGTACTTC. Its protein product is CASSLGTGETQYF.

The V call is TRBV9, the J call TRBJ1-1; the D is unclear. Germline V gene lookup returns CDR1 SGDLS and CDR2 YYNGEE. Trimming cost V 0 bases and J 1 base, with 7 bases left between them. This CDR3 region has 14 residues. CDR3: CASSVAWGNTEAFF. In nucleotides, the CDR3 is TGTGCCAGCAGCGTAGCCTGGGGGAACACTGAAGCTTTCTTT.